This T cell receptor (beta chain) was identified in a study of T-cell reconstitution after alpha-beta-depleted transplantation in children. The CDR3 is 15 residues long. V was cut by 8 bases and J by 3 bases, with 19 bases left in between. Germline V CDR1 and CDR2: SQVTM, ANQGSEA. Construction of the TCRbeta library involved unique molecular identifiers. TCRdb reprocessed the PCR reads with MiXCR, giving one entry per CDR3 protein. The sample lists roughly 610,000 distinct CDR3 sequences; roughly a tenth were seen once. This chain uses TRBV29-1 with TRBJ1-4, with a possible D match to TRBD1 (5 bases). The sample was PBMCs from the stem cell graft donor, taken from the stem cell graft. This TCR was recovered from a human donor who donated a stem cell graft to a child with acute myeloid leukemia. The CDR3 here is CSIGTSRGANEKLFF. The CDR3 coding sequence is TGCAGCATTGGGACCTCCCGCGGGGCTAATGAAAAACTGTTTTTT.